This T cell receptor beta chain was identified during a study of Graves' ophthalmopathy and Graves' hyperthyroidism. From RNA, the CDR3 regions of TCR beta chains were amplified and sequenced. HTBI primers were employed in first-round RT-PCR, then a second-round multiplex PCR followed. MiXCR, applied by TCRdb to the multiplex PCR reads, yields one record per CDR3 protein. The data hold 650,000 to 900,000 distinct CDR3 sequences, with roughly two fifths observed a single time. This clonotype has a handful of counts. Germline V CDR1 and CDR2: SGDLS, YYNGEE. This CDR3 comprises 13 residues. The ends were cut back, 5 bases at V and 4 bases at J, with 12 bases in the middle.

The receptor was derived from an adult man with Graves' ophthalmopathy. The V call is TRBV9, the J call TRBJ1-2; no reliable D call. Source material: peripheral blood. As DNA, the CDR3 is TGTGCCAGCAGTTTAGGAACATTCTATGGCTACACCTTC. This translates into CASSLGTFYGYTF.